These 32 T cell receptor beta chains came from one sample sequenced in a study of blood T cell repertoires in COVID-19. The data were produced by immunoSEQ multiplex PCR, yet TCRdb's version contains in-frame clones alone and is incomplete. The sample lists about 140,000 clones, roughly 85% seen once, with less than 3% in the top ten. What was sequenced was PBMCs or T cells enriched from blood (not recorded which). The receptor set was obtained from a woman aged 45 to 65 who had recovered from COVID-19.

This clone was found a few times. V is TRBV3-1 (or the pseudogene TRBV3-2) and J is TRBJ2-1, with 9 positions matching TRBD2. Germline V gene sequence: CDR1 LGHDT, CDR2 YNNKEL (reference sequence). The CDR3 runs 15 residues. Unmatched junction bases numbered 9, after V lost 5 bases and J lost 7 bases. The CDR3 bases are TGTGCCAGCAGCACTCTAGCGGGGAGAGTGAATGAGCAGTTCTTC. This codes for CASSTLAGRVNEQFF.

V usage is TRBV15 and J usage is TRBJ1-1, with D uncertain. Per the germline V gene, CDR1 is LNHNV and CDR2 is YYDKDF (reference sequence). This CDR3 has 15 amino acids. V shed 1 base and J shed 0 bases, with 9 bases lying between them. CDR3 region: CATSRVGGLNTEAFF. The CDR3 nucleotides are TGTGCCACCAGCAGAGTTGGCGGGCTGAACACTGAAGCTTTCTTT.

The chain links TRBV29-1 to TRBJ2-3, with 8 bases fitting TRBD2. The CDR3 length is 14 residues. Germline V gene sequence: CDR1 SQVTM, CDR2 ANQGSEA. With V trimmed by 3 bases and J by 8 bases, 10 bases remained unmatched. The CDR3 DNA follows: TGCAGCGTTGACCGACAGGCGGGAGGTGGTACGCAGTATTTT. Its protein is CSVDRQAGGGTQYF.

This clone was counted between two and nine times. CDR3 sequence: CASSLEGGHGSYNEQFF. Written as DNA, the CDR3 is TGTGCCAGCAGCTTAGAGGGGGGGCATGGATCCTACAATGAGCAGTTCTTC. The chain employs TRBV11-3 and TRBJ2-1; the D gene is possibly TRBD2 (7 bases). Per germline, CDR1 SGHNT and CDR2 YENEEA. V lost 0 bases and J 1 base, leaving 13 bases between the germline ends. There are 17 residues in the CDR3. The full variable domain, rest sourced from reference TRBV11-3 and TRBJ2-1, is EAGVVQSPRYKIIEKKQPVAFWCNPISGHNTLYWYLQNLGQGPELLIRYENEEAVDDSQLPKDRFSAERLKGVDSTLKIQPAELGDSAVYLCASSLEGGHGSYNEQFFGPGTRLTVL.

The chain combines TRBV7-9 with TRBJ1-2, with TRBD1 matching over 7 bases. Unmatched junction bases numbered 6, after V lost 5 bases and J lost 0 bases. The germline CDR1 and CDR2 sequences are SEHNR and FQNEAQ (reference sequence). The CDR3 loop spans 15 amino acids. The CDR3 region is CASSMGDSPNYGYTF. The CDR3 nucleotides are TGTGCCAGCAGCATGGGGGACAGCCCTAACTATGGCTACACCTTC.

The gene calls are TRBV7-9 and TRBJ2-5; the D gene is possibly TRBD2 (6 bases). The germline V gene has CDR1 SEHNR and CDR2 FQNEAQ (reference sequence). The V gene lost 1 base and the J gene lost 2 bases, with 8 bases spanning the gap. This CDR3 spans 14 amino acids. CDR3 residues: CASSLESGQETQYF. CDR3 nucleotide sequence: TGTGCCAGCAGCTTAGAAAGCGGGCAAGAGACCCAGTACTTC.

This chain links TRBV15 with TRBJ2-1; 13 nucleotides align to TRBD2. There are 19 residues in the CDR3. V lost 2 bases and J lost 0; bases outside the gene matches: 7. Germline lookup yields CDR1 LNHNV and CDR2 YYDKDF (reference sequence). CDR3 sequence reads: CATSRIGTSGDSSYNEQFF. In nucleotides, the CDR3 is TGTGCCACCAGCAGAATCGGGACTAGCGGGGACAGCTCCTACAATGAGCAGTTCTTC.

About this clone itself: The same CDR3 is also encoded by other DNA sequences in this sample. The rearrangement uses TRBV9 and TRBJ2-1; 7 nucleotides line up with TRBD2. Germline V gives CDR1 SGDLS, CDR2 YYNGEE. There are 15 residues in the CDR3. V was clipped by 0 bases and J by 2 bases; unmatched bases: 2. The CDR3: CASSVGGLAYNEQFF. The CDR3 nucleotides are TGTGCCAGCAGCGTAGGAGGACTAGCCTACAATGAGCAGTTCTTC.

CDR3: CSASAGFGNTIYF. As DNA, the CDR3 is TGCAGTGCTAGTGCAGGGTTCGGAAACACCATATATTTT. The rearrangement joins TRBV20-1 to TRBJ1-3; possibly TRBD1 for D (5 bases). The germline V and J ends were trimmed by 3 bases and 4 bases, with 10 bases remaining between them. The CDR3 is 13 residues long. Germline CDR1 and CDR2: DFQATT and SNEGSKA (reference sequence).

In this sample, this clone turned up a few times. The sample carries other DNA sequences with the same CDR3. This chain uses TRBV28 with TRBJ2-2, with unresolved D. V shed 2 bases and J shed 5 bases, with 6 bases lying between them. Germline V gives CDR1 MDHEN, CDR2 SYDVKM. There are 13 residues in the CDR3. Written as DNA, the CDR3 is TGTGCCAGCAGTTTACCCGGTACCGGGGAGCTGTTTTTT. Translated: CASSLPGTGELFF.

This sequence joins TRBV10-2 and TRBJ1-6; a possible D gene is TRBD1 (6 bases). The V end was cut by 2 bases, the J end by 5 bases, with 10 bases between. The CDR3 runs to 15 residues. Germline lookup yields CDR1 WSHSY and CDR2 SAAADI. As DNA, the CDR3 is TGCGCCAGCAGTGAGAGTAGACAGGATAATTCACCCCTCCACTTT. This codes for CASSESRQDNSPLHF.

This chain joins TRBV7-9 and TRBJ2-7; 12 bases line up with TRBD2. The CDR3 is 16 residues long. Germline CDR1 and CDR2: SEHNR and FQNEAQ (reference sequence). V was pared by 5 bases and J by 3 bases, with 8 bases of the junction left unmatched. CDR3 amino acids: CASSASGRATSYEQYF. The CDR3 DNA reads as TGTGCCAGCAGCGCTAGCGGGAGGGCAACGAGCTACGAGCAGTACTTC.

J is TRBJ2-5 and V is TRBV15; TRBD2 agrees at 8 bases. The V and J ends lost 5 bases and 4 bases, in that order; junction bases with no gene match: 3. Germline values: CDR1 LNHNV, CDR2 YYDKDF (reference sequence). The CDR3 has 13 amino acids. The CDR3 DNA reads as TGTGCCACCAGCCTCGGGGGGGGAGAGACCCAGTACTTC. Residues: CATSLGGGETQYF. Full variable domain (remainder filled in from reference TRBV15 and TRBJ2-5): DAMVIQNPRYQVTQFGKPVTLSCSQTLNHNVMYWYQQKSSQAPKLLFHYYDKDFNNEADTPDNFQSRRPNTSFCFLDIRSPGLGDTAMYLCATSLGGGETQYFGPGTRLLVL.

This clone was seen a handful of times. The genes are TRBV18 and TRBJ1-1, with D tentatively TRBD1 (5 bases). V gave up 2 bases and J gave up 2 bases, with 15 bases separating them. This CDR3 contains 16 residues. CDR1 is KGHSH and CDR2 is LQKENI in the germline V gene. The CDR3: CASSPGASNPNTEAFF. Here the CDR3 DNA reads TGTGCCAGCTCACCAGGGGCCTCCAATCCAAACACTGAAGCTTTCTTT.

This chain joins TRBV9 and TRBJ2-3; possibly TRBD1 for D (5 bases). CDR1 and CDR2 from the germline V gene are SGDLS and YYNGEE. V was clipped by 0 bases and J by 2 bases, with 13 bases between them. This CDR3 contains 16 residues. This CDR3 reads CASSVEYRGYTDTQYF. CDR3 nucleotides: TGTGCCAGCAGCGTAGAGTATAGGGGATACACAGATACGCAGTATTTT.

The chain links TRBV19 to TRBJ2-7; 9 bases are a match to TRBD2. Germline V gives CDR1 LNHDA, CDR2 SQIVND (reference sequence). The ends lost 3 bases at V and 7 bases at J; junction bases unmatched: 10. CDR3 size: 15 residues. The CDR3 bases are TGTGCCAGTAGTATTAGCGGGAGCGGACTTTGGGAGCAGTACTTC. This gives the protein CASSISGSGLWEQYF.

This chain connects TRBV4-1 to TRBJ2-1; TRBD2 aligns across 9 bases. The germline V gene has CDR1 MGHRA and CDR2 YSYEKL. J gave up 6 bases and V 3 bases, and 6 bases lay outside the gene matches. The CDR3 runs 15 residues. The CDR3 here is CASSHPAGGLNEQFF. The CDR3 coding sequence is TGCGCCAGCAGCCATCCGGCGGGAGGGCTCAATGAGCAGTTCTTC.

J is TRBJ2-7 and V is TRBV11-3; 10 positions agree with TRBD2. The germline gives CDR1 SGHNT, CDR2 YENEEA. The ends lost 5 bases at V and 3 bases at J; junction bases unmatched: 7. The CDR3 contains 15 residues. CDR3 sequence (DNA): TGTGCCAGCAGCCCTAGCGGGGGTCGGCGCTACGAGCAGTACTTC. Protein sequence: CASSPSGGRRYEQYF.

The rearrangement joins TRBV4-2 to TRBJ2-7, with 7 bases matching TRBD1. The CDR3 sequence is 14 residues long. Germline values: CDR1 LGHNA, CDR2 YNFKEQ. Trimming at V came to 2 bases and at J to 4 bases, leaving 5 bases not matched to a gene. CDR3 nucleotide sequence: TGTGCCAGCAGCCAAAGGACAGGCCAATACGAGCAGTACTTC. Protein: CASSQRTGQYEQYF.

The chain couples TRBV28 to TRBJ1-5; no definite D call. Trimming removed 3 bases at V and 6 bases at J, with 3 bases between. This CDR3 has 11 amino acids. Germline V gene sequence: CDR1 MDHEN, CDR2 SYDVKM. CDR3 coding DNA: TGTGCCAGCAGTTTTAGTCAGCCCCAGCATTTT. Translated, it gives CASSFSQPQHF.

The chain uses TRBV7-9 and TRBJ2-3; 7 nucleotides match TRBD2. J lost 6 bases, V lost 7 bases, and 7 bases had no gene match. CDR1 and CDR2 (germline): SEHNR, FQNEAQ (reference sequence). The CDR3 runs 13 residues. Here the CDR3 reads CASTNTGGDTQYF. Here the CDR3 DNA reads TGTGCCAGCACCAATACGGGGGGTGATACGCAGTATTTT.

The rearrangement joins TRBV19 to TRBJ1-5, with 8 bases aligning to TRBD1. V was clipped by 1 base and J by 0 bases; unmatched bases: 11. The CDR3 runs 19 residues. The germline CDR1 and CDR2 sequences are LNHDA and SQIVND (reference sequence). The CDR3 loop is CASSIGPWDRSYSNQPQHF. The CDR3 DNA reads TGTGCCAGTAGTATAGGCCCCTGGGACAGGTCCTATAGCAATCAGCCCCAGCATTTT.

The gene calls are TRBV7-8 and TRBJ2-7; 13 bases agree with TRBD2. Trimming took 1 base from V and 3 from J; bases not matched to a gene: 3. CDR1 is SGHVS and CDR2 is FQNEAQ in the germline V gene. This CDR3 comprises 16 residues. The CDR3 sequence is CASSLVLAGGYYEQYF. The CDR3 coding sequence is TGTGCCAGCAGCTTAGTACTAGCGGGAGGGTACTACGAGCAGTACTTC.

The chain combines TRBV11-2 with TRBJ2-7, with D perhaps matching TRBD2 (5 bases). The CDR3 extends over 16 amino acids. V lost 5 bases and J lost 4, with 21 bases in between. Looked up from germline, CDR1 is SGHAT and CDR2 is FQNNGV. The CDR3 DNA is TGTGCCAGCAGCCAAGAGGTGTTGCTAGCCGGGTACGAGCAGTACTTC. Translation: CASSQEVLLAGYEQYF.

This clone was seen once. V is TRBV29-1 and J is TRBJ1-1, with D maybe TRBD1 (5 bases). This CDR3 spans 12 amino acids. Trimming removed 6 bases at V and 4 bases at J, with 12 bases between. The germline V gene has CDR1 SQVTM and CDR2 ANQGSEA. The CDR3: CSVHTGGTEAFF. DNA for the CDR3: TGCAGCGTGCACACGGGGGGCACTGAAGCTTTCTTT.

This clone has only a few counts. The genes are TRBV6-4 and TRBJ2-1; possibly TRBD2 for D (5 bases). Trimming cost V 3 bases and J 7 bases, with 10 bases left between them. This CDR3 comprises 13 residues. From germline, CDR1 is MRHNA and CDR2 SNTAGT. CDR3 in DNA: TGTGCCAGCAGTGAAGGACTCATTAATGAGCAGTTCTTC. This encodes CASSEGLINEQFF.

The chain couples TRBV5-1 to TRBJ1-1; D is uncertain. CDR1 SGHRS and CDR2 YFSETQ come from the germline V gene. This CDR3 has 16 amino acids. V lost 0 bases to trimming and J lost 2 bases, with 14 bases between them. The CDR3 sequence: CASSLEVRVPNTEAFF. For the CDR3, the DNA is TGCGCCAGCAGCTTGGAGGTTCGGGTACCAAACACTGAAGCTTTCTTT. Variable domain in full (rest from reference TRBV5-1 and TRBJ1-1): KAGVTQTPRYLIKTRGQQVTLSCSPISGHRSVSWYQQTPGQGLQFLFEYFSETQRNKGNFPGRFSGRQFSNSRSEMNVSTLELGDSALYLCASSLEVRVPNTEAFFGQGTRLTVV.

This clone was counted between two and nine times. J is TRBJ2-1 and V is TRBV6-5; 7 nucleotides align to TRBD2. CDR3 length equals 14 residues. After removal of 2 bases from V and 3 bases from J, the junction contained 1 base not matched to a gene. Germline CDR1 and CDR2: MNHEY and SVGAGI. CDR3 amino acids: CASSYGGSYNEQFF. CDR3 sequence (DNA): TGTGCCAGCAGTTACGGCGGGAGCTACAATGAGCAGTTCTTC.

This clone was seen repeatedly, ten times or more. The chain has TRBV5-1 and TRBJ1-5, with D possibly matching TRBD1 (5 bases). Trimming removed 1 base at V and 2 bases at J, with 10 bases between. Germline V CDR1 and CDR2: SGHRS, YFSETQ. This CDR3 is built from 15 residues. This chain's CDR3 is CASSLNGAGNQPQHF. The CDR3 DNA follows: TGCGCCAGCAGCTTGAATGGGGCTGGCAATCAGCCCCAGCATTTT.

The V gene is TRBV12-3 or TRBV12-4, the J gene TRBJ1-1; no clear D gene. The ends were cut back, 6 bases at V and 6 bases at J, with 8 bases in the middle. CDR3 length: 11 amino acids. CDR3 coding DNA: TGTGCCAGCAGGGGAGTATCTGAAGCTTTCTTT. It translates to CASRGVSEAFF.

This clone was counted only a few times. This sequence joins TRBV4-1 and TRBJ2-2, with D possibly matching TRBD2 (5 bases). V was trimmed by 8 bases and J by 7 bases, leaving 20 bases between them. CDR1 and CDR2 from the germline V gene are MGHRA and YSYEKL. There are 15 residues in the CDR3. CDR3 in amino acids: CASGGKFPEGGELFF. DNA for the CDR3: TGCGCCAGCGGAGGAAAGTTCCCTGAAGGCGGGGAGCTGTTTTTT.

The chain links TRBV9 to TRBJ2-1; 7 bases agree with TRBD1. The germline V gene has CDR1 SGDLS and CDR2 YYNGEE. The CDR3 is 17 residues long. The V and J ends lost 3 bases and 5 bases, in that order; junction bases with no gene match: 14. CDR3 protein: CASSALRGQEPNNEQFF. As DNA, the CDR3 is TGTGCCAGCAGCGCTCTAAGAGGACAGGAGCCTAACAATGAGCAGTTCTTC.